This passage covers 26 T cell receptor beta chains from one sample sequenced in a study of T cells in Graves' hyperthyroidism and ophthalmopathy. TCR beta CDR3 sequences were amplified from RNA transcripts. The TCR CDR3 first-round RT-PCR relied on the HTBI primer set. TCRdb re-analysed the multiplex PCR reads in MiXCR, keeping a single row per CDR3 protein. The table records roughly 500,000 distinct CDR3 sequences, around 22% of them present only once. What was sequenced was blood. Receptors were obtained from a woman under 40 with Graves' ophthalmopathy.

This clonotype was counted many times. This chain links TRBV19 with TRBJ2-7; TRBD1 aligns across 8 bases. CDR3 length equals 13 residues. Trimming cost V 4 bases and J 4 bases; bases outside gene matches: 3. In germline, CDR1 is LNHDA, CDR2 SQIVND (reference sequence). The CDR3 bases are TGTGCCAGTAGTAGGGGACAGGAATACGAGCAGTACTTC. The encoded protein is CASSRGQEYEQYF.

The chain uses TRBV18 and TRBJ1-1, with D possibly TRBD1 on 6 matching bases. The CDR3 runs to 13 residues. V was trimmed by 3 bases and J by 5 bases, leaving 10 bases between them. Germline V CDR1 and CDR2: KGHSH, LQKENI. The CDR3 spells CASSPGAVTEAFF. CDR3 DNA sequence: TGTGCCAGCTCACCGGGGGCAGTTACTGAAGCTTTCTTT.

This chain links TRBV20-1 with TRBJ2-7; D might be TRBD1 (5 bases). Trimming removed 4 bases at V and 6 bases at J, with 10 bases between. Germline loops: CDR1 DFQATT, CDR2 SNEGSKA (reference sequence). The CDR3 runs 11 residues. This CDR3 is CSAIRGSEQYF. CDR3 nucleotides: TGCAGTGCTATTAGGGGTTCCGAGCAGTACTTC.

This clonotype was seen at least ten times. V is TRBV29-1 and J is TRBJ2-5, with D tentatively TRBD2 (6 bases). Germline values: CDR1 SQVTM, CDR2 ANQGSEA. Trimming removed 7 bases from V and 1 base from J, with 13 bases in between. The CDR3 has 13 amino acids. The CDR3 loop reads CSAPTGGQETQYF. CDR3 bases: TGCAGCGCCCCGACCGGGGGCCAAGAGACCCAGTACTTC.

This clonotype was found a few times. Here the CDR3 reads CASSLGGSLYEQYF. In nucleotides, the CDR3 is TGTGCCAGCAGTTTAGGGGGATCCCTCTACGAGCAGTACTTC. This rearrangement joins TRBV12-3 or TRBV12-4 to TRBJ2-7, with no clear D. Between the trimmed V and J ends, which lost 1 base and 3 bases, there was a span of 10 bases. The CDR3 has 14 amino acids.

This clonotype was seen repeatedly, ten times or more. The V and J genes are TRBV28 and TRBJ1-5; weak D call: TRBD1 (6 bases). CDR3 length: 19 residues. The germline gives CDR1 MDHEN, CDR2 SYDVKM. V was pared by 5 bases and J by 0 bases, with 23 bases between. The CDR3 here is CASSQHPLMGGGSNQPQHF. CDR3 DNA sequence: TGTGCCAGCAGTCAACACCCCCTTATGGGGGGCGGTAGCAATCAGCCCCAGCATTTT.

In this sample, this clonotype turned up a few times. This rearrangement joins TRBV20-1 to TRBJ1-1; TRBD1 matches 12 bases. With V trimmed by 3 bases and J by 6 bases, 11 bases remained unmatched. The CDR3 consists of 16 residues. The germline gives CDR1 DFQATT, CDR2 SNEGSKA (reference sequence). Here the CDR3 reads CSAREGQGAFRAEAFF. CDR3 DNA: TGCAGTGCTAGGGAGGGACAGGGGGCGTTCAGAGCTGAAGCTTTCTTT.

The chain is built from TRBV29-1 and TRBJ1-3; D is ambiguous. V lost 7 bases, J lost 0 bases, and 10 bases lay in between. Looked up from germline, CDR1 is SQVTM and CDR2 is ANQGSEA. CDR3 size: 13 residues. This CDR3 is CSGLGSSGNTIYF. The CDR3, as DNA: TGCAGCGGCCTGGGGAGCTCTGGAAACACCATATATTTT.

This clonotype was seen more than once but under ten times. CDR3 region: CAWSLGAGNQPQHF. The CDR3 DNA sequence: TGTGCCTGGAGTCTCGGAGCAGGCAATCAGCCCCAGCATTTT. The rearrangement joins TRBV30 to TRBJ1-5, with D unresolved. CDR3 length: 14 residues. Per the germline V gene, CDR1 is GTSNPN and CDR2 is SVGIG (reference sequence). V was cut by 2 bases and J by 2 bases, with 10 bases left in between.

At least ten counts were recorded for this clonotype. The chain combines TRBV12-3 or TRBV12-4 with TRBJ1-5; D remains ambiguous. This CDR3 region has 13 residues. V dropped 2 bases and J dropped 6 bases, with 8 bases sitting between them. CDR3 sequence (DNA): TGTGCCAGCAGTTTAAGAAAAGCTCAGCCCCAGCATTTT. Its translation is CASSLRKAQPQHF.

This clonotype was seen many times. This chain joins TRBV9 and TRBJ2-5; possibly TRBD1 for D (6 bases). Trimming took 7 bases from V and 1 from J, leaving 14 bases between them. CDR1 is SGDLS, CDR2 YYNGEE, per germline. The CDR3 is made up of 14 amino acids. The CDR3 bases are TGTGCCAGCGGACAGTCTAGTGCCCAAGAGACCCAGTACTTC. This gives the protein CASGQSSAQETQYF. The full variable domain, in which reference TRBV9 and TRBJ2-5 provide the parts outside the CDR3, is DSGVTQTPKHLITATGQRVTLRCSPRSGDLSVYWYQQSLDQGLQFLIQYYNGEERAKGNILERFSAQQFPDLHSELNLSSLELGDSALYFCASGQSSAQETQYFGPGTRLLVL.

The chain uses TRBV2 and TRBJ2-5; no clear D gene. Germline loops: CDR1 SNHLY, CDR2 FYNNEI. CDR3 length: 14 residues. Deletions cut 4 bases from V and 5 bases from J, with 14 bases between. The CDR3 DNA sequence: TGTGCCAGCAGTGGTTGGGCGGAAGGTGAGACCCAGTACTTC. Translating it yields CASSGWAEGETQYF.

This chain connects TRBV20-1 to TRBJ2-7, with D perhaps matching TRBD2 (6 bases). The CDR3 is 15 residues long. V shed 0 bases and J shed 2 bases, with 14 bases lying between them. Germline lookup yields CDR1 DFQATT and CDR2 SNEGSKA (reference sequence). The CDR3 region has the DNA TGCAGTGCTAGAGATCGGAGCGGAGGGGCCTACGAGCAGTACTTC. Amino acids: CSARDRSGGAYEQYF.

This clonotype has ten or more counts. The rearrangement joins TRBV27 to TRBJ1-2, with 12 positions matching TRBD1. Germline assignment: CDR1 MNHEY and CDR2 SMNVEV (reference sequence). This CDR3 has 17 amino acids. J lost 4 bases, V lost 1 base, and 7 bases had no gene match. CDR3 residues: CASSLFGTGGASYGYTF. CDR3 DNA: TGTGCCAGCAGTTTATTTGGGACAGGGGGCGCGAGCTATGGCTACACCTTC.

The chain links TRBV11-2 to TRBJ2-7; D possibly matches TRBD1 or TRBD2 (5 bases each). Germline V CDR1 and CDR2: SGHAT, FQNNGV. CDR3 length equals 13 residues. Trimming cost V 5 bases and J 9 bases, with 17 bases left between them. CDR3 nucleotide sequence: TGTGCCAGCAGCCCCGGGACGGGCGGTAGGCAGTACTTC. It encodes CASSPGTGGRQYF.

This chain uses TRBV12-3 or TRBV12-4 with TRBJ2-7, with 7 positions matching TRBD2. The length of the CDR3 is 15 residues. Trimming removed 7 bases from V and 2 bases from J; junction bases left unmatched: 11. As DNA, the CDR3 is TGTGCCAGCAAAACCATGCTAGCGGATCCCTACGAGCAGTACTTC. This sequence encodes CASKTMLADPYEQYF.

This clonotype was recorded at least ten times. The genes are TRBV11-2 and TRBJ1-5; 7 positions match TRBD1. CDR1 is SGHAT, CDR2 FQNNGV, per germline. V lost 4 bases to trimming and J lost 6 bases; unmatched junction nucleotides: 0. The CDR3 extends over 12 amino acids. Here the CDR3 reads CASSSGGQPQHF. CDR3 nucleotides: TGTGCCAGCAGCTCAGGGGGTCAGCCCCAGCATTTT.

This clonotype appeared many times. This chain connects TRBV20-1 to TRBJ1-5; D unresolved. Looked up from germline, CDR1 is DFQATT and CDR2 is SNEGSKA (reference sequence). This CDR3 spans 13 amino acids. Trimming removed 3 bases from V and 4 bases from J, with 10 bases in between. This chain's CDR3 is CSASLWPNQPQHF. As DNA, the CDR3 is TGCAGTGCTAGCCTTTGGCCGAATCAGCCCCAGCATTTT.

Regarding this clonotype: This sequence may be a read error, since a much larger clone differs from it by one base. The rearrangement uses TRBV9 and TRBJ1-5, with unresolved D. V shed 6 bases and J shed 2 bases, with 12 bases lying between them. CDR3 length: 14 residues. Germline loops: CDR1 SGDLS, CDR2 YYNGEE. The CDR3 loop is CASTAVRRNQPQHF. CDR3 nucleotides: TGTGCCAGCACCGCGGTACGGCGCAATCAGCCCCAGCATTTT.

This clonotype was recorded at least ten times. The chain has TRBV2 and TRBJ1-1; D possibly corresponds to TRBD1 (5 bases). V dropped 1 base and J dropped 7 bases, with 16 bases sitting between them. The CDR3 loop spans 15 amino acids. Germline-derived CDR1 and CDR2 are SNHLY and FYNNEI. CDR3: CASSEGGAGVFEAFF. Here the CDR3 DNA reads TGTGCCAGCAGTGAAGGGGGCGCCGGGGTCTTTGAAGCTTTCTTT.

In this sample, this clonotype turned up many times. V gene TRBV6-1 combines with J gene TRBJ1-3; maybe TRBD1 (5 bases). CDR3 length: 14 amino acids. V was cut by 10 bases and J by 0 bases, with 13 bases left in between. Germline V CDR1 and CDR2: MNHNS, SASEGT. The CDR3: CATGGEVSGNTIYF. The CDR3 DNA reads as TGTGCCACCGGGGGTGAAGTCTCTGGAAACACCATATATTTT.

This clonotype came up many times. The rearrangement joins TRBV6-2 or TRBV6-3 to TRBJ1-5; D possibly corresponds to TRBD1 (5 bases). This CDR3 has 17 amino acids. V was trimmed by 5 bases and J by 0 bases, leaving 17 bases between them. Germline-derived CDR1 and CDR2 are MNHEY and SVGEGT. CDR3 in DNA: TGTGCCAGCAGTCAACTCCTGACAGAGGATAGCAATCAGCCCCAGCATTTT. Protein sequence: CASSQLLTEDSNQPQHF.

This clonotype appeared a few times. V is TRBV27 and J is TRBJ2-7, with 7 bases matching TRBD1. The germline V gene encodes CDR1 MNHEY and CDR2 SMNVEV (reference sequence). After removal of 6 bases from V and 2 bases from J, the junction contained 7 bases not matched to a gene. The CDR3 spans 14 residues. CDR3 nucleotide sequence: TGTGCCAGCAGCAAATACCAGGGGGCCTACGAGCAGTACTTC. Its protein is CASSKYQGAYEQYF.

The rearrangement uses TRBV25-1 and TRBJ2-5; TRBD1 matches 10 bases. The CDR3 sequence is 18 residues long. V shed 3 bases and J 3 bases; nucleotides not matched to a gene: 13. From germline, CDR1 is MGHDK and CDR2 SYGVNS. CDR3 sequence reads: CASSDPFSPGQGKETQYF. The CDR3 DNA is TGTGCCAGCAGTGATCCCTTTTCGCCGGGACAGGGGAAAGAGACCCAGTACTTC.

The V gene is TRBV6-1, the J gene TRBJ2-5; D remains unclear. Trimming left V 2 bases short and J 1 base short, with 8 bases between. Germline lookup yields CDR1 MNHNS and CDR2 SASEGT. The CDR3 loop spans 14 amino acids. CDR3 loop: CASSETGRQETQYF. For the CDR3, the DNA is TGTGCCAGCAGTGAAACGGGCCGCCAAGAGACCCAGTACTTC.

The table lists this clonotype with many counts. V gene TRBV18 combines with J gene TRBJ1-2, with TRBD1 identical over 9 bases. Germline loops: CDR1 KGHSH, CDR2 LQKENI. This CDR3 is built from 16 residues. V gave up 1 base and J gave up 6 bases; unmatched junction bases: 9. CDR3 sequence: CASSPLSGTGSNGYTF. The CDR3 DNA reads TGTGCCAGCTCACCACTGTCCGGGACAGGGTCTAATGGCTACACCTTC.